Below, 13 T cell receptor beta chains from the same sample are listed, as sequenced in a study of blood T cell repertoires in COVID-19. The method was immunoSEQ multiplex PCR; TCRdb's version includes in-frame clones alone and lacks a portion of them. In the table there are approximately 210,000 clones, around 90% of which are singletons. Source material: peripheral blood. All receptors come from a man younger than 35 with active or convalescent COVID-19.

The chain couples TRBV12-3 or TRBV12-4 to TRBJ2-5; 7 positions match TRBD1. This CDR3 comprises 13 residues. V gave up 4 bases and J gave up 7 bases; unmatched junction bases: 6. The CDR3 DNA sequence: TGTGCCAGCAGTTCGATTGAGGGGGCGACCCAGTACTTC. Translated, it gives CASSSIEGATQYF.

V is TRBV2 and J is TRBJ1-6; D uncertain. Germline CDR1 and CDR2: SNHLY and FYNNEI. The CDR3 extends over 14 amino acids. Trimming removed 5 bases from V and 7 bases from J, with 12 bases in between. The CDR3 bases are TGTGCCAGCAGTCGCTCACCTGCGAATTCACCCCTCCACTTT. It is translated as CASSRSPANSPLHF.

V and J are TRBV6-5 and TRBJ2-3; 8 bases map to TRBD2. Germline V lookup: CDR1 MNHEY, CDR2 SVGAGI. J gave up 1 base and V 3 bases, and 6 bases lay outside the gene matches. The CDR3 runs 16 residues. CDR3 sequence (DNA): TGTGCCAGCAGTTATCGAGCGGGAGTCCGCACAGATACGCAGTATTTT. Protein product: CASSYRAGVRTDTQYF.

Here the CDR3 reads CSVHKTSGNTGELFF. In DNA form, the CDR3 reads TGCAGCGTCCATAAGACTAGCGGAAACACCGGGGAGCTGTTTTTT. J is TRBJ2-2 and V is TRBV29-1; 9 bases map to TRBD2. V trimming: 6 bases; J trimming: 2 bases; junction bases outside the gene matches: 7. This CDR3 is 15 amino acids long. CDR1 SQVTM and CDR2 ANQGSEA come from the germline V gene.

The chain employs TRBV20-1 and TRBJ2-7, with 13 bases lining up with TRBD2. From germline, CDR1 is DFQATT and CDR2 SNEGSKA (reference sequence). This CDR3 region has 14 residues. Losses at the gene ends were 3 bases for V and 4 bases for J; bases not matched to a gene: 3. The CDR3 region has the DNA TGCAGTGCTAGTGGGACTAGCGGGGTTTACGAGCAGTACTTC. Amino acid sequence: CSASGTSGVYEQYF.

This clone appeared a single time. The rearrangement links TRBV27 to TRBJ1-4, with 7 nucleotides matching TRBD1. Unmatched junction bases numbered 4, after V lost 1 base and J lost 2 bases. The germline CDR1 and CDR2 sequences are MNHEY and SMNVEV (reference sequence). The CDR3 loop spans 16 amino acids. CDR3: CASSLWAGGTNEKLFF. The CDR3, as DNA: TGTGCCAGCAGTTTATGGGCAGGGGGGACTAATGAAAAACTGTTTTTT.

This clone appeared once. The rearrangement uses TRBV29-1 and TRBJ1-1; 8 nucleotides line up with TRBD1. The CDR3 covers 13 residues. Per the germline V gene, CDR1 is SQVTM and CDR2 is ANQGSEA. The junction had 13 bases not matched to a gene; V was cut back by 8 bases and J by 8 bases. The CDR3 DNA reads TGCAGCTGCTCCGGGGGTCAGGGGGCAGAAGCTTTCTTT. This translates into CSCSGGQGAEAFF.

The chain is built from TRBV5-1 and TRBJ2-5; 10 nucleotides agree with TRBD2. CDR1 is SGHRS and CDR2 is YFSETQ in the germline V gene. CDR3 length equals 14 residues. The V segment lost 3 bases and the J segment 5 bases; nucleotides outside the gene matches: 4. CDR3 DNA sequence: TGCGCCAGCAGCTCCCTAGCGGGAGCGGAGACCCAGTACTTC. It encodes CASSSLAGAETQYF. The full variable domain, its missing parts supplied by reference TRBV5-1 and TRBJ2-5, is KAGVTQTPRYLIKTRGQQVTLSCSPISGHRSVSWYQQTPGQGLQFLFEYFSETQRNKGNFPGRFSGRQFSNSRSEMNVSTLELGDSALYLCASSSLAGAETQYFGPGTRLLVL.

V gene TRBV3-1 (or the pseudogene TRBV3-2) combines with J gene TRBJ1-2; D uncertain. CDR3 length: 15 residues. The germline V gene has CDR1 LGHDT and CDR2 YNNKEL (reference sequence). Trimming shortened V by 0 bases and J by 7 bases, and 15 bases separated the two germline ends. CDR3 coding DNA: TGTGCCAGCAGCCAAGATTTGGCCCGTCAGCGTGGCTACACCTTC. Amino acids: CASSQDLARQRGYTF.

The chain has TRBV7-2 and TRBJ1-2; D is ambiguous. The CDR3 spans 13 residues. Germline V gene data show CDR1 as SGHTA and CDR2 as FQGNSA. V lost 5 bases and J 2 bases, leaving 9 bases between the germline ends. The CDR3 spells CASSPAQNYGYTF. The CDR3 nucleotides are TGTGCCAGCAGCCCCGCACAGAACTATGGCTACACCTTC.

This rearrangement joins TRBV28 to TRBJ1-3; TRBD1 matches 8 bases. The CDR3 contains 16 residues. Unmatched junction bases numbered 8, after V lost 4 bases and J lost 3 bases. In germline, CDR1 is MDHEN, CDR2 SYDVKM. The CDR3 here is CASSSMGQAIGNTIYF. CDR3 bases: TGTGCCAGCAGTTCCATGGGACAGGCCATTGGAAACACCATATATTTT.

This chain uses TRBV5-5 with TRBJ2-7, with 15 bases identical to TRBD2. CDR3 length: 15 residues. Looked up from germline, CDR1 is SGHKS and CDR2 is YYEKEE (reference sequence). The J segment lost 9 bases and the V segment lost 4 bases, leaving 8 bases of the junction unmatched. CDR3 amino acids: CASSLHGLAGGSQYF. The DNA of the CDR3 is TGTGCCAGCAGCCTCCACGGACTAGCGGGAGGGTCGCAGTACTTC.

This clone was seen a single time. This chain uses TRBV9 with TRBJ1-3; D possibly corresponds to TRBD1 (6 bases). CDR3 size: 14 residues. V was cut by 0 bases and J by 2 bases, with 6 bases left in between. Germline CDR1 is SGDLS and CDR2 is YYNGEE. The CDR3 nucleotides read TGTGCCAGCAGCGTAGACAGGGCTGGAAACACCATATATTTT. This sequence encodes CASSVDRAGNTIYF.